This T cell receptor beta chain originates from a study of T cells in Graves' hyperthyroidism and ophthalmopathy. Study results and limitations: Classification by a 13 V-J model distinguished ophthalmopathy from stable hyperthyroidism. The model foresaw ophthalmopathy a median roughly 6 months prior to onset. Most thyroid clonotypes expanded above 0.001 were also detected in blood.

With 3 bases removed from V and 2 bases from J, the gap between germline ends came to 5 bases. CDR1 and CDR2 (germline): ENHRY, SYGVKD. The CDR3 totals 12 residues. Hyperthyroidism, newly diagnosed and lasting under 2 months, affected patients aged 18 to 65. Template material for amplifying TCR beta CDR3 regions consisted of RNA transcripts. RT-PCR in the first round (using the HTBI primer set) targeted the TCR CDR3. Via MiXCR, TCRdb re-called the multiplex PCR reads, giving one row per CDR3 protein. The data contain 450,000 to 700,000 distinct CDR3 sequences, around 42% of them singletons. This clonotype occurred many times. Its antigen is not known.

The chain uses TRBV10-3 and TRBJ2-7, with D unclear. This receptor was taken from a young woman with Graves' hyperthyroidism. Material for sequencing was peripheral blood or thyroid tissue (not recorded which). The CDR3 DNA follows: TGTGCCATCAGTGACATTGCCTACGAGCAGTACTTC. It translates to CAISDIAYEQYF.